These 4 T cell receptor beta chains share one sample of origin, sequenced in a study of T cells in Graves' hyperthyroidism and ophthalmopathy. Amplified TCR beta CDR3 regions came from RNA transcripts. First-round RT-PCR of the TCR CDR3 relied on the HTBI primer set. Using its own MiXCR run on the multiplex PCR reads, TCRdb lists one record per CDR3 protein. This table holds around 520,000 distinct CDR3 sequences, 12% to 15% found once. The material sequenced was blood. The receptors were gathered from a woman aged 40 to 50 with Graves' hyperthyroidism.

The J gene is TRBJ1-3, the V gene TRBV5-6; D possibly corresponds to TRBD1 (5 bases). V was cut by 0 bases and J by 0 bases, with 13 bases left in between. Germline loops: CDR1 SGHDT, CDR2 YYEEEE. This CDR3 comprises 17 residues. CDR3 region: CASSLALGGVSGNTIYF. Written as DNA, the CDR3 is TGTGCCAGCAGCTTGGCACTCGGGGGTGTCTCTGGAAACACCATATATTTT.

In this sample, this clonotype turned up many times. V and J are TRBV7-3 and TRBJ2-7, with TRBD2 identical over 9 bases. Germline CDR1 reads SGHTA; CDR2 reads FQGTGA. The CDR3 consists of 13 residues. The junction had 6 bases not matched to a gene; V was cut back by 5 bases and J by 7 bases. The CDR3 sequence: CASSASGMGEQYF. The CDR3 DNA reads TGTGCCAGCAGCGCTAGCGGGATGGGGGAGCAGTACTTC.

The table lists this clonotype with a few counts. The rearrangement joins TRBV7-2 to TRBJ1-5; D ambiguous. V lost 1 base and J lost 4, with 8 bases in between. Germline-derived CDR1 and CDR2 are SGHTA and FQGNSA. CDR3 length: 14 amino acids. Written as DNA, the CDR3 is TGTGCCAGCAGCTTAGTTGACCGGAATCAGCCCCAGCATTTT. Amino acids: CASSLVDRNQPQHF.

This clonotype turned up a few times. CDR3 nucleotides: TGTGCCAGCAGTGAATTGACAGTGGCGGGTTATAGCAATCAGCCCCAGCATTTT. Translation gives CASSELTVAGYSNQPQHF. The rearrangement uses TRBV6-1 and TRBJ1-5, with D tentatively TRBD1 (5 bases). The CDR3 is made up of 18 amino acids. Germline CDR1 reads MNHNS; CDR2 reads SASEGT. Trimming cost V 2 bases and J 0 bases, with 17 bases left between them.